The clone carrying this TCR beta chain occurred once. V shed 0 bases, J shed 6 bases, and the junction held 0 bases outside the gene matches. The germline V gene has CDR1 SGHDT and CDR2 YYEEEE. This CDR3 has 13 residues. The data were taken from a study of patients and donors after allogeneic stem cell transplantation. MiXCR, run by TCRdb on the RT-PCR reads, gives a single entry per CDR3 protein. The sample includes more than 1,000 distinct CDR3 sequences, around two fifths of them seen just once. The sequence was obtained from a human donor who was either an allogeneic HSCT recipient or a stem cell or donor lymphocyte infusion donor (not recorded which). It is not recorded whose cells these are; they may come from a transplant donor. The sample was blood, either unsorted or a sorted T cell fraction (not recorded which). The chain is built from TRBV5-6 and TRBJ1-2; 9 bases are a match to TRBD1. The CDR3 sequence is CASSLDRGHGYTF. DNA of the CDR3: TGTGCCAGCAGCTTGGACAGGGGGCATGGCTACACCTTC.